The TCR beta chain described here comes from a study of T-cell reconstitution after alpha-beta-depleted transplantation in children. Findings of the study overall: In patients about two months after transplant, alpha-beta T cells reportedly arose from several hundred expanded graft clones. Among T cells one year after transplant, newly produced cells accounted for most counts and diversity.

Trimming removed 4 bases at V and 1 base at J, with 4 bases between. From germline, CDR1 is SEHNR and CDR2 FQNEAQ (reference sequence). This CDR3 is built from 12 residues. Unique molecular identifiers were incorporated during preparation of the TCRbeta library. TCRdb called the PCR reads again in MiXCR, with one record for every CDR3 protein. The profile shows 70,000 or so distinct CDR3 sequences, about a tenth of them singletons. This clonotype is categorized as medium-sized (0.01 to 0.1%). What it recognizes is unknown. This rearrangement joins TRBV7-9 to TRBJ2-5; D is ambiguous. This TCR was sampled from a boy aged 5-17 years with acute myeloid leukemia, due to receive a stem cell transplant. Source: PBMCs, taken before TCRalphabeta/CD19-depleted stem cell transplant. The CDR3 reads CASSWLQETQYF. As DNA, the CDR3 is TGTGCCAGCAGCTGGCTCCAAGAGACCCAGTACTTC.